This T cell receptor (beta chain) was retrieved from a study of cytomegalovirus exposure and HLA in healthy donors. PCR amplification relied on 60 Vbeta primers (plus 13 Jbeta primers). Sequenced by immunoSEQ multiplex PCR; TCRdb stores in-frame clones only, minus some. The table includes approximately 100,000 clones, about 80% detected once. This clone has a single count. The source of this sequence is a man over 45 in good health and CMV-seropositive. Input material: PBMCs.

As DNA, the CDR3 is TGTGCCAGCAGCCTTAGGAGGGAGAACAATGAGCAGTTCTTC. Protein product: CASSLRRENNEQFF. The rearrangement joins TRBV7-9 to TRBJ2-1, with D possibly being TRBD2 (6 bases). Per the germline V gene, CDR1 is SEHNR and CDR2 is FQNEAQ (reference sequence). V was shortened by 5 bases and J by 5 bases, with 13 bases between the two germline ends. The length of the CDR3 is 14 residues.